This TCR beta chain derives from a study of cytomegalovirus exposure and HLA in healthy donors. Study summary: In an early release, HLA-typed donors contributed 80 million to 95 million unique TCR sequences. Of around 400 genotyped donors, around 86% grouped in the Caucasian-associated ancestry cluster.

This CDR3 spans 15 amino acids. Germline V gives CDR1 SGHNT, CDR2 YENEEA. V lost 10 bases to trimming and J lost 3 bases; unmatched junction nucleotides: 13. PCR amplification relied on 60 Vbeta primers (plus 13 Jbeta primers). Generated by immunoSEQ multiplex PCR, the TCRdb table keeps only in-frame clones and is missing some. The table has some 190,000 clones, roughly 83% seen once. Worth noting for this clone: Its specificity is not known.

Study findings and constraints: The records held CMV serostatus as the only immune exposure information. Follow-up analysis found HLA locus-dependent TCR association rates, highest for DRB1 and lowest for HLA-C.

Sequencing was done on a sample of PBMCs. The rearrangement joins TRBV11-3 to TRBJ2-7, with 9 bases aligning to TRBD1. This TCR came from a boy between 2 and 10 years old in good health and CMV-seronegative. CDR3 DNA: TGTGCCATCTCCCATTACAGGGGGCTCATCTACGAGCAGTACTTC. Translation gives CAISHYRGLIYEQYF. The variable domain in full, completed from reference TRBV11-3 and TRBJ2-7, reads EAGVVQSPRYKIIEKKQPVAFWCNPISGHNTLYWYLQNLGQGPELLIRYENEEAVDDSQLPKDRFSAERLKGVDSTLKIQPAELGDSAVYLCAISHYRGLIYEQYFGPGTRLTVT.